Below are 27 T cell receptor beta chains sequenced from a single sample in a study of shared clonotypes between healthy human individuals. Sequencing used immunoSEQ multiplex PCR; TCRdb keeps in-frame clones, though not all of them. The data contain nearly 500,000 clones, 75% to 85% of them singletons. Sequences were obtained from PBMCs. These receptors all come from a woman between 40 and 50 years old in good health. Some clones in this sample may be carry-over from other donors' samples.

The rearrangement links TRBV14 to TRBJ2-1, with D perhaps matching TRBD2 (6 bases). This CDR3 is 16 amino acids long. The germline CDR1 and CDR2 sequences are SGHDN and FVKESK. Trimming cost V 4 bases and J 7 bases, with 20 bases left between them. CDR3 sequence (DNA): TGTGCCAGCAGCCCCCAAAGGGCGGGAAGTCTTAATGAGCAGTTCTTC. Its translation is CASSPQRAGSLNEQFF.

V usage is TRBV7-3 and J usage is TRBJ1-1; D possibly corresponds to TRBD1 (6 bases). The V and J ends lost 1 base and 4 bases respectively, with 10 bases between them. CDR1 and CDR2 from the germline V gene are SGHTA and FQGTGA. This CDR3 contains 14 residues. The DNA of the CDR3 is TGTGCCAGCAGCTTAAACGGCAGGGGCACTGAAGCTTTCTTT. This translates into CASSLNGRGTEAFF.

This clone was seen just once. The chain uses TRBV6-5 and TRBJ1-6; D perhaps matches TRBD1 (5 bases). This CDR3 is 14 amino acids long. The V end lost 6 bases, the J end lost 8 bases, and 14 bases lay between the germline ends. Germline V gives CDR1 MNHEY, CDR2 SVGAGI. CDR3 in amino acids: CASREDGGHSPLHF. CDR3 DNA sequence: TGTGCCAGCAGAGAGGACGGGGGACATTCACCCCTCCACTTT.

In DNA form, the CDR3 reads TGTGCCAGCAGCTTGGGCAGGGGGCGGACTGAAGCTTTCTTT. Protein sequence: CASSLGRGRTEAFF. The rearrangement uses TRBV11-2 and TRBJ1-1; 8 bases are a match to TRBD1. V lost 3 bases to trimming and J lost 5 bases; unmatched junction nucleotides: 5. The CDR3 contains 14 residues. The germline V gene encodes CDR1 SGHAT and CDR2 FQNNGV. The full variable domain, in which reference TRBV11-2 and TRBJ1-1 provide the parts outside the CDR3, is EAGVAQSPRYKIIEKRQSVAFWCNPISGHATLYWYQQILGQGPKLLIQFQNNGVVDDSQLPKDRFSAERLKGVDSTLKIQPAKLEDSAVYLCASSLGRGRTEAFFGQGTRLTVV.

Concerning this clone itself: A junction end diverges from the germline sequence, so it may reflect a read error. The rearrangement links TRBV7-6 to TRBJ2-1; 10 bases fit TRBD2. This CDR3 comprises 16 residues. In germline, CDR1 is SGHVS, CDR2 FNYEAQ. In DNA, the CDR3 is TGTGCCAGCAGCCTCCGACTAGCGGGCTCCCACAATGAGCAGTTCTTC. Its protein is CASSLRLAGSHNEQFF. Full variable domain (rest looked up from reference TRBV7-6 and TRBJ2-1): GAGVSQSPRYKVTKRGQDVALRCDPISGHVSLYWYRQALGQGPEFLTYFNYEAQQDKSGLPNDRFSAERPEGSISTLTIQRTEQRDSAMYRCASSLRLAGSHNEQFFGPGTRLTVL.

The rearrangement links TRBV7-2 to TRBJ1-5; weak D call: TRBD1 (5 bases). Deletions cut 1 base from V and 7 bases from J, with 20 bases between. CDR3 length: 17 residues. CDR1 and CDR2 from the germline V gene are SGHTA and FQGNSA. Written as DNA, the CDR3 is TGTGCCAGCAGCTTAGAAGCCCCCGGGACGAGGTGGCAGCCCCAGCATTTT. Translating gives CASSLEAPGTRWQPQHF.

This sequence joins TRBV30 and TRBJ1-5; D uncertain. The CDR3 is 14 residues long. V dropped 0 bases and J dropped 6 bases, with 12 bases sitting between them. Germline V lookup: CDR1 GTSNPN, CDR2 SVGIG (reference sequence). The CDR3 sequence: CAWSVEAVIQPQHF. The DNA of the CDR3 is TGTGCCTGGAGTGTAGAGGCAGTCATTCAGCCCCAGCATTTT. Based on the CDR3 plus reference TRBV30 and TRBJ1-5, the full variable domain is SQTIHQWPATLVQPVGSPLSLECTVEGTSNPNLYWYRQAAGRGLQLLFYSVGIGQISSEVPQNLSASRPQDRQFILSSKKLLLSDSGFYLCAWSVEAVIQPQHFGDGTRLSIL.

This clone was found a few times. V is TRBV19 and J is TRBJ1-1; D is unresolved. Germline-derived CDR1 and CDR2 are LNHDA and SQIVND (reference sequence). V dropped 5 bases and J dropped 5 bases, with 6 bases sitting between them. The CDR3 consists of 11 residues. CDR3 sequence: CASSGGTEAFF. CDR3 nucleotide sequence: TGTGCCAGTAGTGGAGGGACTGAAGCTTTCTTT.

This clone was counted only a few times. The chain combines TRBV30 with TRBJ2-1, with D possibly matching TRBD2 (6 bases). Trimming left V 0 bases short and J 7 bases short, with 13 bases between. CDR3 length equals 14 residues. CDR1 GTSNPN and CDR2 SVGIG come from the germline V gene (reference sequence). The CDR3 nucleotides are TGTGCCTGGAGTGTATCCTTGAGCGGGAATGAGCAGTTCTTC. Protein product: CAWSVSLSGNEQFF.

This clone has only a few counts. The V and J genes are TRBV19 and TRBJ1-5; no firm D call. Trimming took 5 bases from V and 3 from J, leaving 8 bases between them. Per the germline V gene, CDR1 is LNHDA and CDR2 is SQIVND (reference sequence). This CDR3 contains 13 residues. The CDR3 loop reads CASSEVHNQPQHF. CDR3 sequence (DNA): TGTGCCAGTAGTGAAGTCCACAATCAGCCCCAGCATTTT.

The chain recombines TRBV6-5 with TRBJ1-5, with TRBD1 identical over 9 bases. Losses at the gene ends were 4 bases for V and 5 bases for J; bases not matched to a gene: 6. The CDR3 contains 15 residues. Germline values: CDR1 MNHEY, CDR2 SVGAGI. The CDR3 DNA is TGTGCCAGCAGTTTGGGACAGGGCTTCGATCAGCCCCAGCATTTT. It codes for CASSLGQGFDQPQHF.

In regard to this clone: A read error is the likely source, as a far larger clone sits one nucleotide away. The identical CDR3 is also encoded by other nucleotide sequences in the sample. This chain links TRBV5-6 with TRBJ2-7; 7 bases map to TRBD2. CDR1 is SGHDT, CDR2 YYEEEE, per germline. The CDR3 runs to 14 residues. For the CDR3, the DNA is TGCGCCAGCAGCGGGGACCCGACTGCCTACGAGCAGTACTTC. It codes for CASSGDPTAYEQYF.

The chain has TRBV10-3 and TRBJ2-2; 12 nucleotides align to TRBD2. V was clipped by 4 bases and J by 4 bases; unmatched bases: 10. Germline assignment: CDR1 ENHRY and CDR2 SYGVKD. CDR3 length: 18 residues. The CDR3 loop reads CAISAGLAGGPGTGELFF. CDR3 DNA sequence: TGTGCCATCAGTGCTGGGCTAGCGGGAGGGCCGGGCACCGGGGAGCTGTTTTTT.

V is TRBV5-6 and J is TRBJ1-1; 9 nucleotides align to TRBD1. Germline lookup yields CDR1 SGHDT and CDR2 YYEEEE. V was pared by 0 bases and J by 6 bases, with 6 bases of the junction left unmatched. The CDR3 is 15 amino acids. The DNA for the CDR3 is TGTGCCAGCAGCTTGGGGGACAGGGAGAGGGCTGAAGCTTTCTTT. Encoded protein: CASSLGDRERAEAFF.

The CDR3: CASSVGASGSYEQYF. For the CDR3, the DNA is TGTGCCAGCAGCGTAGGGGCTAGCGGCTCCTACGAGCAGTACTTC. The chain uses TRBV9 and TRBJ2-7; TRBD2 agrees at 7 bases. The germline V gene encodes CDR1 SGDLS and CDR2 YYNGEE. The CDR3 is 15 amino acids. Losses at the gene ends were 0 bases for V and 0 bases for J; bases not matched to a gene: 3.

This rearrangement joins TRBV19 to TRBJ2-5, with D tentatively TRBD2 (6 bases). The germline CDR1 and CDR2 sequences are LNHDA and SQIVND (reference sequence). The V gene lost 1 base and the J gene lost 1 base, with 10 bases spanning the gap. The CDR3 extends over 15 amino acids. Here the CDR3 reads CASSIGGNRQETQYF. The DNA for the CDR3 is TGTGCCAGTAGTATAGGCGGGAACCGCCAAGAGACCCAGTACTTC.

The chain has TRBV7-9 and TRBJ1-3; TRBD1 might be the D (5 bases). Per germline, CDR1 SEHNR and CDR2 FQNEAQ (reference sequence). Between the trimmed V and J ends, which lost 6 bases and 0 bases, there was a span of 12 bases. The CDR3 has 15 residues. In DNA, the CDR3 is TGTGCCAGCAGGATCGACAGTAACTCTGGAAACACCATATATTTT. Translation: CASRIDSNSGNTIYF.

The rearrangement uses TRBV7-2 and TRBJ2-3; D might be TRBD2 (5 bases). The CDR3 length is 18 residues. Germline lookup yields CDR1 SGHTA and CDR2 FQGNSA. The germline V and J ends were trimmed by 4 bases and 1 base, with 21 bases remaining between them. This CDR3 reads CASSSLLGRGMGTDTQYF. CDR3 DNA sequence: TGTGCCAGCAGCTCCCTTTTAGGGAGAGGGATGGGCACAGATACGCAGTATTTT.

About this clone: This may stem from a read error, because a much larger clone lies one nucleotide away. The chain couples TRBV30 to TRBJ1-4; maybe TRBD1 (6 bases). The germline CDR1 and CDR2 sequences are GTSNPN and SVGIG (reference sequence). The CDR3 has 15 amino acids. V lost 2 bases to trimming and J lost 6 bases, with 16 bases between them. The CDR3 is CAWSWLGGTDEKLFF. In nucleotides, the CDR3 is TGTGCCTGGAGTTGGCTCGGGGGCACTGATGAAAAACTGTTTTTT.

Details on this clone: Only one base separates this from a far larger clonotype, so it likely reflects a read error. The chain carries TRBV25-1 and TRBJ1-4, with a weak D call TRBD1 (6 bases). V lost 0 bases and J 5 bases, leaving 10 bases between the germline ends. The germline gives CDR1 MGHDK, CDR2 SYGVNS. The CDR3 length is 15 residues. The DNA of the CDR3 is TGTGCCAGCAGTGAATATACAGGGAGAAATGAAAAACTGTTTTTT. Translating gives CASSEYTGRNEKLFF.

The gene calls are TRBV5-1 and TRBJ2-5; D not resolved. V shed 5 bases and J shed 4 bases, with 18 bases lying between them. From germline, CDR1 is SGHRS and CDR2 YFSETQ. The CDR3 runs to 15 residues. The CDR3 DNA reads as TGCGCCAGCAGTCGCAACCCTAATACCGGAGAGACCCAGTACTTC. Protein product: CASSRNPNTGETQYF.

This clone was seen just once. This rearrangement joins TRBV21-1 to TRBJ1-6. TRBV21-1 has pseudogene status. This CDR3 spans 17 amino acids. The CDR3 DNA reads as TGTGCCAGCAGCAAAGCGCTCCCTCAGGTCAGCGAATCACCCCTCCACTTT. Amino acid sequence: CASSKALPQVSESPLHF.

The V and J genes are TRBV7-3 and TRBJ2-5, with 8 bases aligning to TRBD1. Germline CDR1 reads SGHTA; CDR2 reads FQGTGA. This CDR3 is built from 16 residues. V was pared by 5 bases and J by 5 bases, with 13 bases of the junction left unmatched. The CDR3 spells CASSRGRTGSQETQYF. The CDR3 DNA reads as TGTGCCAGCAGCCGAGGTCGGACAGGGAGCCAGGAGACCCAGTACTTC.

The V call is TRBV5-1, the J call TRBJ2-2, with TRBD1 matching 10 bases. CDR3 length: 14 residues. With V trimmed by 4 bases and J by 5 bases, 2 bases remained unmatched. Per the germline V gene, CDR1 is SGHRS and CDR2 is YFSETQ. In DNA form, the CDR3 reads TGCGCCAGCAGCGTGGACAGGGGGACCGGGGAGCTGTTTTTT. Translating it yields CASSVDRGTGELFF.

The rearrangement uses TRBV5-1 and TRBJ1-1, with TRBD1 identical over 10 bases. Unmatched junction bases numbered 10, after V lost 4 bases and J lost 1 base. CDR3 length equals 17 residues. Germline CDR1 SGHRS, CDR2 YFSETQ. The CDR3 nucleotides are TGCGCCAGCAGCCCGGACAGGGGGACAGTCGGGAACACTGAAGCTTTCTTT. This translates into CASSPDRGTVGNTEAFF.

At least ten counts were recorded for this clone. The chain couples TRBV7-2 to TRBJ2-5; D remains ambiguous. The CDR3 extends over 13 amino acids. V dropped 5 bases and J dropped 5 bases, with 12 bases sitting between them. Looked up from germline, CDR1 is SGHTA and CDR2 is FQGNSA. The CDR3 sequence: CASSVRLRETQYF. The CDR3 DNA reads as TGTGCCAGCAGCGTGAGGCTTCGTGAGACCCAGTACTTC. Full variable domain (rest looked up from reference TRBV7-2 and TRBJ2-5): GAGVSQSPSNKVTEKGKDVELRCDPISGHTALYWYRQSLGQGLEFLIYFQGNSAPDKSGLPSDRFSAERTGGSVSTLTIQRTQQEDSAVYLCASSVRLRETQYFGPGTRLLVL.

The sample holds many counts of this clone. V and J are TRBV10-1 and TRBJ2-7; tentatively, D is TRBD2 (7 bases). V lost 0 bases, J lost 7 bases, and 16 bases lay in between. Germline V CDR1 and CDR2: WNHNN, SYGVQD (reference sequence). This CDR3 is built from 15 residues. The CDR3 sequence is CASSESGGGFGEQYF. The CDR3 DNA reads TGCGCCAGCAGTGAGTCGGGCGGGGGCTTCGGTGAGCAGTACTTC.